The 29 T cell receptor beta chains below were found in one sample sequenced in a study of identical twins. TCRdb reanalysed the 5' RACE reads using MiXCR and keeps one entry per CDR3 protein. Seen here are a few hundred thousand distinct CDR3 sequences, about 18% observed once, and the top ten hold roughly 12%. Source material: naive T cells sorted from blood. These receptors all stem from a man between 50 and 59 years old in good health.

Written as DNA, the CDR3 is TGTGCCAGCAGTTCGGGACAGCCGTTACCATATAGCAATCAGCCCCAGCATTTT. This codes for CASSSGQPLPYSNQPQHF. The rearrangement uses TRBV12-3 or TRBV12-4 and TRBJ1-5, with TRBD1 matching over 7 bases. The CDR3 runs to 18 residues. The V segment lost 4 bases and the J segment 0 bases; nucleotides outside the gene matches: 12.

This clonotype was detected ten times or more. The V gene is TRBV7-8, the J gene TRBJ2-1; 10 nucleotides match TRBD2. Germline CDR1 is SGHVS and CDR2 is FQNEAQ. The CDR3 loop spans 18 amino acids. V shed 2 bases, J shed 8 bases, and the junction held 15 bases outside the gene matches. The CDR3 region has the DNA TGTGCCAGCAGCTTAAGGTCCGTGGCTAGCGGGAGAGGGCATGAGCAGTTCTTC. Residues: CASSLRSVASGRGHEQFF.

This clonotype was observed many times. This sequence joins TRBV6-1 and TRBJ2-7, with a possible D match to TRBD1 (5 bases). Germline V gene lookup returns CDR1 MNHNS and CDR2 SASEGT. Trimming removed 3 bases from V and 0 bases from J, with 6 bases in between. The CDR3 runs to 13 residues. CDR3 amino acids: CASSEQGSYEQYF. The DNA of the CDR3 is TGTGCCAGCAGTGAGCAGGGCTCCTACGAGCAGTACTTC.

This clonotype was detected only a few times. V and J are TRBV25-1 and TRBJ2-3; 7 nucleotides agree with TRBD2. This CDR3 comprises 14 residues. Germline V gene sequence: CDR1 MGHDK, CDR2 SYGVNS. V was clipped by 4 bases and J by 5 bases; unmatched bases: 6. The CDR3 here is CASSAAGAGDTQYF. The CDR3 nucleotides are TGTGCCAGCAGTGCGGCGGGAGCTGGAGATACGCAGTATTTT.

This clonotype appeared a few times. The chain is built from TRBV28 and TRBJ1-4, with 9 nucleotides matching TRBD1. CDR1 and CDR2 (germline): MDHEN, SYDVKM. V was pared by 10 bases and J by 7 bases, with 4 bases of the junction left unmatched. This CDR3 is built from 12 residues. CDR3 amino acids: CATATGGEKLFF. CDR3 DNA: TGTGCCACCGCGACAGGGGGTGAAAAACTGTTTTTT. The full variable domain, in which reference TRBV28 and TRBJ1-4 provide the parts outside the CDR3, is DVKVTQSSRYLVKRTGEKVFLECVQDMDHENMFWYRQDPGLGLRLIYFSYDVKMKEKGDIPEGYSVSREKKERFSLILESASTNQTSMYLCATATGGEKLFFGSGTQLSVL.

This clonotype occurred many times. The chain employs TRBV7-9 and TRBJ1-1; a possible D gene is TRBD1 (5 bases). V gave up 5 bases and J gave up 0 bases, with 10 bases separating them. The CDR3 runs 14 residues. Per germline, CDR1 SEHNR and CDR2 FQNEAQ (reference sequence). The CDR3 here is CASSHDSMNTEAFF. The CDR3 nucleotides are TGTGCCAGCAGCCACGACAGCATGAACACTGAAGCTTTCTTT.

CDR3 region: CASCRDRTRYEQYF. Here the CDR3 DNA reads TGTGCCAGCTGCCGTGACAGGACACGATACGAGCAGTACTTC. V gene TRBV6-1 combines with J gene TRBJ2-7, with D perhaps matching TRBD1 (6 bases). V was cut by 8 bases and J by 4 bases, with 18 bases left in between. Germline V lookup: CDR1 MNHNS, CDR2 SASEGT. The CDR3 sequence is 14 residues long.

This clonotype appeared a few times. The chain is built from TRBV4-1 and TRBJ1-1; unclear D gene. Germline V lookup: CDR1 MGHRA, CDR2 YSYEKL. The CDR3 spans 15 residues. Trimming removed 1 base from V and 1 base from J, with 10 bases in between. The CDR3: CASSQVGRTNTEAFF. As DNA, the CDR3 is TGCGCCAGCAGCCAAGTGGGCAGGACGAACACTGAAGCTTTCTTT.

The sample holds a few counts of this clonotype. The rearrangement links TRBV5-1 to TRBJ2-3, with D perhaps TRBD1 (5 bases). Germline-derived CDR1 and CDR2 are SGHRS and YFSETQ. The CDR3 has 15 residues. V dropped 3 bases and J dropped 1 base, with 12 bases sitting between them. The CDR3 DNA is TGCGCCAGCAGCTCTGGACAAGATCGCACAGATACGCAGTATTTT. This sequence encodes CASSSGQDRTDTQYF.

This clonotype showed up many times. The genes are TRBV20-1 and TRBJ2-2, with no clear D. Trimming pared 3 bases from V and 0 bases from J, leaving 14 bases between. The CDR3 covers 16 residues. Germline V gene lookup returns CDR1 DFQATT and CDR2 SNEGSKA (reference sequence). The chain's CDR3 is CSASPPQRANTGELFF. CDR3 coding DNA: TGCAGTGCTAGTCCTCCGCAGAGAGCGAACACCGGGGAGCTGTTTTTT.

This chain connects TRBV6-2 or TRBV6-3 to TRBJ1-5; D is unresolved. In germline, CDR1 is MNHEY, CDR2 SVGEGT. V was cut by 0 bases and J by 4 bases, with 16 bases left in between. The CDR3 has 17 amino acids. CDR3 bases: TGTGCCAGCAGTTACTCAGGCGCCGGGGATCGGAATCAGCCCCAGCATTTT. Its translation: CASSYSGAGDRNQPQHF.

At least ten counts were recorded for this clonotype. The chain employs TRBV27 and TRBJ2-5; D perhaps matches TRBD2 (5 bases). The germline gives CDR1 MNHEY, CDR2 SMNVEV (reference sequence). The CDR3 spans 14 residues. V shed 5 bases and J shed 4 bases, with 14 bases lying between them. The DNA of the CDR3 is TGTGCCAGCAGTCAAACTAGTTTCGGAGAGACCCAGTACTTC. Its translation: CASSQTSFGETQYF.

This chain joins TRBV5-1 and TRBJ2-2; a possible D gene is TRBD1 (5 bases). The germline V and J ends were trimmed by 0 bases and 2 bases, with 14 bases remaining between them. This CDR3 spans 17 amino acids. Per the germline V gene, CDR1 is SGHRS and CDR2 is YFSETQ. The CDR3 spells CASSLGTGATNTGELFF. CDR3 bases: TGCGCCAGCAGCTTGGGAACAGGAGCCACTAACACCGGGGAGCTGTTTTTT.

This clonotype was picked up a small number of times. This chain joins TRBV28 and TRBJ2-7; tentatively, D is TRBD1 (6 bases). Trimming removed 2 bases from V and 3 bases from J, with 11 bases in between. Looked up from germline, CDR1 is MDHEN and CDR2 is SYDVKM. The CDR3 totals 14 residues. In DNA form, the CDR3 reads TGTGCCAGCAGTTTACACAGGGCCCTCTACGAGCAGTACTTC. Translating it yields CASSLHRALYEQYF.

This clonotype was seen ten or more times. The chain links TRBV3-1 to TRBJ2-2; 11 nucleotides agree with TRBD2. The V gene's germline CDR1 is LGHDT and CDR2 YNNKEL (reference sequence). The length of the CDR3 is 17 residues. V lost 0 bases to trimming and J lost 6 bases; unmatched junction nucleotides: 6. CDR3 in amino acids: CASSQDRSGRASGELFF. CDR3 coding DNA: TGTGCCAGCAGCCAAGATCGTAGCGGGAGGGCCTCCGGGGAGCTGTTTTTT.

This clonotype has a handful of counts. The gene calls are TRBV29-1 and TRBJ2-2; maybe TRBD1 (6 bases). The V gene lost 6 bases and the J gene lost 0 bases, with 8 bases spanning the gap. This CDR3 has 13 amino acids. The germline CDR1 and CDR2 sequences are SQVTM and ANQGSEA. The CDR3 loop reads CSVDRSNTGELFF. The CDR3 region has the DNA TGCAGCGTGGACAGATCGAACACCGGGGAGCTGTTTTTT.

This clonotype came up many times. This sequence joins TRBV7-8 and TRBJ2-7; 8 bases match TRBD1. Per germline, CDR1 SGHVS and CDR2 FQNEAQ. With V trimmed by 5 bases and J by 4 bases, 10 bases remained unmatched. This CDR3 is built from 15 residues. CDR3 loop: CASSNVRTGLYEQYF. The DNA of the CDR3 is TGTGCCAGCAGCAATGTAAGGACAGGGCTATACGAGCAGTACTTC. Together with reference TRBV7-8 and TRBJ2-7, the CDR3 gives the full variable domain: GAGVSQSPRYKVAKRGQDVALRCDPISGHVSLFWYQQALGQGPEFLTYFQNEAQLDKSGLPSDRFFAERPEGSVSTLKIQRTQQEDSAVYLCASSNVRTGLYEQYFGPGTRLTVT.

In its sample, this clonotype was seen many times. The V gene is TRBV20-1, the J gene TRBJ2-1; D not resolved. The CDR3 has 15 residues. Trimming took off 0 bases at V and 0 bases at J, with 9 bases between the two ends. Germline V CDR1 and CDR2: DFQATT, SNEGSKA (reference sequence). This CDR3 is CSARDDRSSYNEQFF. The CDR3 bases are TGCAGTGCTAGAGATGACCGTAGCTCCTACAATGAGCAGTTCTTC.

CDR3 amino acids: CASSRSPYEQYF. CDR3 nucleotides: TGTGCCAGTAGTCGGAGCCCCTACGAGCAGTACTTC. V gene TRBV19 combines with J gene TRBJ2-7; D gene ambiguous. Germline-derived CDR1 and CDR2 are LNHDA and SQIVND (reference sequence). CDR3 size: 12 residues. Trimming left V 5 bases short and J 2 bases short, with 7 bases between.

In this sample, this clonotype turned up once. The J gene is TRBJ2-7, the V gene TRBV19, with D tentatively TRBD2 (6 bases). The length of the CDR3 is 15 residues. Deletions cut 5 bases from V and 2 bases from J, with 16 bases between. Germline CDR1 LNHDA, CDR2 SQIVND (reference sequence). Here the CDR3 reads CASSLLSGVTYEQYF. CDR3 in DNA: TGTGCCAGTAGTCTACTATCGGGAGTGACCTACGAGCAGTACTTC.

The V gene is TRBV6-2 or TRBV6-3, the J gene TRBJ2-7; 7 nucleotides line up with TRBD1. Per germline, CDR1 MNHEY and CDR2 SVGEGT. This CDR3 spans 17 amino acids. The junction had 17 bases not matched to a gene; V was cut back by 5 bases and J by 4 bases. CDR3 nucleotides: TGTGCCAGCAGTCCAATGGACAGGTCCGGGATCAGTTACGAGCAGTACTTC. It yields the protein CASSPMDRSGISYEQYF.

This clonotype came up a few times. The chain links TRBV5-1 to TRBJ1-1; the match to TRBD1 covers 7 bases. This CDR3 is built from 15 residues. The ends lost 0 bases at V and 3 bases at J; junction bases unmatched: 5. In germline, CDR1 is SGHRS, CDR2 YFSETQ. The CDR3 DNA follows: TGCGCCAGCAGCTTGGAATCAGGGGGTTACACTGAAGCTTTCTTT. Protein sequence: CASSLESGGYTEAFF.

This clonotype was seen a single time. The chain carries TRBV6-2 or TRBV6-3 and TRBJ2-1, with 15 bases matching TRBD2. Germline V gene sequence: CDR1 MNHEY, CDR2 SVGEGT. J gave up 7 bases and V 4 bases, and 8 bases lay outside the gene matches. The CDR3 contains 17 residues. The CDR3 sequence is CASSSRPGLAGGNEQFF. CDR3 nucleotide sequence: TGTGCCAGCAGTTCAAGACCGGGACTAGCGGGAGGTAATGAGCAGTTCTTC.

The CDR3 DNA reads as TGTGCCAGCAGCCAAGCGACGGGCGCTCTCTATGGCTACACCTTC. Its protein is CASSQATGALYGYTF. This chain connects TRBV3-1 to TRBJ1-2; D not certain. Germline loops: CDR1 LGHDT, CDR2 YNNKEL (reference sequence). The CDR3 covers 15 residues. Trimming removed 1 base from V and 4 bases from J, with 13 bases in between. The complete variable domain, with remaining parts taken from reference TRBV3-1 and TRBJ1-2, reads DTAVSQTPKYLVTQMGNDKSIKCEQNLGHDTMYWYKQDSKKFLKIMFSYNNKELIINETVPNRFSPKSPDKAHLNLHINSLELGDSAVYFCASSQATGALYGYTFGSGTRLTVV.

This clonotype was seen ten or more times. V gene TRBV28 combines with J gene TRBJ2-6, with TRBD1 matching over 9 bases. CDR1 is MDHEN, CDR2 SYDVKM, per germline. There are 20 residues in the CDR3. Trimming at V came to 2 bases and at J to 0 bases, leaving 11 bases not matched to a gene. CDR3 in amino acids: CASSLSPGTGSGSGANVLTF. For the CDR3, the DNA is TGTGCCAGCAGTTTAAGTCCCGGGACAGGGTCAGGCTCTGGGGCCAACGTCCTGACTTTC.

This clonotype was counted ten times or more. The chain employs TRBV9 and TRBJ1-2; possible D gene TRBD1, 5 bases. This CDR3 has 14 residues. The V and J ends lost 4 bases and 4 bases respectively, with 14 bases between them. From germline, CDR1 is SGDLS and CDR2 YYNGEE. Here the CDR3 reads CASSRTSGGYGYTF. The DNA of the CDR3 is TGTGCCAGCAGCAGAACCTCTGGGGGCTATGGCTACACCTTC.

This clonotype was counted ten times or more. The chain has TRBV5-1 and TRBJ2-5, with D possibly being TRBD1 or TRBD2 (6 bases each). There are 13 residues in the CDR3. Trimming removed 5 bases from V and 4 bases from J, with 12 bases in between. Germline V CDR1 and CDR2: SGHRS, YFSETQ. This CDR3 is CASRRDTTETQYF. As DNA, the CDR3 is TGCGCCAGCAGGCGGGACACCACAGAGACCCAGTACTTC.

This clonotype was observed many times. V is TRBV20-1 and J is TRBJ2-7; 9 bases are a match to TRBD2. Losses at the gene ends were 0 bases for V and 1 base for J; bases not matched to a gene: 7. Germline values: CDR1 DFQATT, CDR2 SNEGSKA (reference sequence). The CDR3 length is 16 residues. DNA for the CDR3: TGCAGTGCTAGAGATATCCAGCGGGAGGTTTCCTACGAGCAGTACTTC. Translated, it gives CSARDIQREVSYEQYF.

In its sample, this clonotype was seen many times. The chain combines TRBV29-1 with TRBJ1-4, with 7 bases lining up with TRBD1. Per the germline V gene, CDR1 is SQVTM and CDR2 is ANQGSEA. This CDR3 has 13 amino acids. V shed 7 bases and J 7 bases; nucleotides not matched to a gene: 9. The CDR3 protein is CSAYRGGGEKLFF. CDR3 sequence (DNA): TGCAGCGCCTACAGGGGTGGGGGTGAAAAACTGTTTTTT.